This TCR beta chain was sequenced in a study of blood T cell repertoires in COVID-19. Study background: The United States, Italy and Spain were the sources of the acute and convalescent COVID-19 samples. Sources were T cells, B-cell-depleted T cells, or PBMCs; the material itself was cDNA or gDNA.

The V end was cut by 5 bases, the J end by 9 bases, with 14 bases between. This CDR3 contains 12 residues. CDR1 and CDR2 from the germline V gene are SGHTA and FQGTGA. Clones were read by immunoSEQ multiplex PCR, and TCRdb kept only the in-frame ones, dropping some. This table has around 320,000 clones, 85% appearing once. This chain links TRBV7-3 with TRBJ2-7, with D maybe TRBD1 (6 bases). This clonotype was obtained from a human donor in a cohort sampled during active COVID-19. Material: peripheral blood. The CDR3 nucleotides are TGTGCCAGCAGCCGTCACAGGGTGTCGCAGTACTTC. Translating gives CASSRHRVSQYF.